This TCR beta chain stems from a study of identical twins. The study, taken as a whole, reports: Model-predicted out-of-frame TCR alpha sharing fell below observed values in monozygotic twins. The more abundant beta clonotypes in cord blood had fewer insertions, and memory repertoires did not show this.

Among all donors, each was a healthy Caucasian. TCRdb redid the calling of the 5' RACE reads with MiXCR, one entry per CDR3 protein. This table has 1.5 million or so distinct CDR3 sequences, under 35% appearing once. Turning to this clonotype: What it recognizes is unknown.

The TCR originated in a newborn girl in good health. The source material was cord blood.

The CDR3 region has the DNA TGTGCCAGCAGTGAAGTCCCGACAGGGGGTGCGGAGACCCAGTACTTC. Protein sequence: CASSEVPTGGAETQYF. The rearrangement joins TRBV2 to TRBJ2-5; 9 bases are a match to TRBD1. The ends lost 1 base at V and 5 bases at J; junction bases unmatched: 8. The CDR3 has 16 residues. Germline V CDR1 and CDR2: SNHLY, FYNNEI.